Listed here are 15 T cell receptor beta chains from one sample, sequenced in a study of blood T cell repertoires in COVID-19. TCRdb keeps only in-frame clones here, not all; method: immunoSEQ multiplex PCR. The sample holds roughly 130,000 clones, 86% seen once. What was sequenced was PBMCs or T cells enriched from blood (not recorded which). These receptors all come from a woman between 50 and 59 years old who had recovered from COVID-19.

The genes are TRBV6-5 and TRBJ1-1; TRBD1 agrees at 7 bases. The CDR3 is 15 amino acids. Germline CDR1 is MNHEY and CDR2 is SVGAGI. Trimming cost V 4 bases and J 4 bases; bases outside gene matches: 9. The CDR3 sequence is CASSSHDRVGTEAFF. CDR3 nucleotides: TGTGCCAGCAGTTCTCACGACAGGGTAGGCACTGAAGCTTTCTTT.

V gene TRBV13 combines with J gene TRBJ1-3; D gene unclear. The germline gives CDR1 PRHDT, CDR2 FYEKMQ (reference sequence). The V and J ends lost 3 bases and 4 bases respectively, with 7 bases between them. The CDR3 length is 13 residues. CDR3 DNA: TGTGCCAGCAGCTTCCCACAAGGAAACACCATATATTTT. Translation: CASSFPQGNTIYF. Filled out from reference TRBV13 and TRBJ1-3, the complete variable domain reads AAGVIQSPRHLIKEKRETATLKCYPIPRHDTVYWYQQGPGQDPQFLISFYEKMQSDKGSIPDRFSAQQFSDYHSELNMSSLELGDSALYFCASSFPQGNTIYFGEGSWLTVV.

The chain joins TRBV12-2 to TRBJ2-7; TRBD2 is the table's D call and was not checked against the DNA. TRBV12-2 is flagged as a pseudogene. The CDR3 extends over 18 amino acids. For the CDR3, the DNA is TGTGCAAGTCGCTTAGCCCGAACTAGCGGGGTAACCTCCTACGAGCAGTACTTC. This encodes CASRLARTSGVTSYEQYF.

V is TRBV2 and J is TRBJ1-3; D ambiguous. The CDR3 runs 12 residues. The ends were cut back, 7 bases at V and 2 bases at J, with 6 bases in the middle. Germline V gene sequence: CDR1 SNHLY, CDR2 FYNNEI. In nucleotides, the CDR3 is TGTGCCAGCATCGCGGCTGGAAACACCATATATTTT. Translating gives CASIAAGNTIYF.

The rearrangement links TRBV11-2 to TRBJ2-5; 11 bases agree with TRBD2. Trimming at V came to 5 bases and at J to 4 bases, leaving 12 bases not matched to a gene. This CDR3 has 17 amino acids. The V gene's germline CDR1 is SGHAT and CDR2 FQNNGV. CDR3 in DNA: TGTGCCAGCAGCCGCGCGTCGACTAGCGGGGCTGGAGAGACCCAGTACTTC. Its protein is CASSRASTSGAGETQYF.

The chain uses TRBV9 and TRBJ2-4, with 8 bases matching TRBD1. The CDR3 sequence is 18 residues long. V lost 0 bases, J lost 1 base, and 9 bases stayed unmatched. Germline values: CDR1 SGDLS, CDR2 YYNGEE. The CDR3 here is CASSVAPQGAGAKNIQYF. The CDR3 region has the DNA TGTGCCAGCAGCGTAGCTCCGCAGGGGGCAGGGGCCAAAAACATTCAGTACTTC.

This chain connects TRBV19 to TRBJ2-5; perhaps TRBD2 as D (6 bases). V was trimmed by 3 bases and J by 4 bases, leaving 15 bases between them. Per the germline V gene, CDR1 is LNHDA and CDR2 is SQIVND (reference sequence). The CDR3 spans 15 residues. For the CDR3, the DNA is TGTGCCAGTAGTATTCTCACGACTAGTAGAGAGACCCAGTACTTC. This sequence encodes CASSILTTSRETQYF.

The chain joins TRBV4-3 to TRBJ1-2; D is possibly TRBD1 (5 bases). Trimming removed 4 bases from V and 5 bases from J, with 11 bases in between. Germline lookup yields CDR1 LGHNA and CDR2 YSLEER. The CDR3 totals 13 residues. The CDR3 here is CASSPRGGYGYTF. CDR3 nucleotide sequence: TGCGCCAGCAGCCCCCGGGGGGGGTATGGCTACACCTTC.

The V gene is TRBV4-3, the J gene TRBJ2-2, with D maybe TRBD2 (6 bases). The V gene's germline CDR1 is LGHNA and CDR2 YSLEER. This CDR3 spans 16 amino acids. Deletions cut 3 bases from V and 2 bases from J, with 13 bases between. CDR3 sequence: CASSQLAEVNTGELFF. The CDR3 nucleotides read TGCGCCAGCAGCCAGTTAGCGGAGGTAAACACCGGGGAGCTGTTTTTT.

This chain connects TRBV4-3 to TRBJ2-1; 7 bases are a match to TRBD2. The CDR3 is made up of 18 amino acids. Germline CDR1 LGHNA, CDR2 YSLEER. The trim removed 4 bases at V and 9 bases at J, leaving 21 bases unmatched. This CDR3 reads CASSLSKSQTSPDGEQFF. In DNA, the CDR3 is TGCGCCAGCAGCCTCTCTAAATCCCAGACTAGCCCTGACGGTGAGCAGTTCTTC.

V gene TRBV9 combines with J gene TRBJ2-2; TRBD2 agrees at 10 bases. V trimming: 0 bases; J trimming: 1 base; junction bases outside the gene matches: 9. The germline V gene has CDR1 SGDLS and CDR2 YYNGEE. The CDR3 loop spans 19 amino acids. The CDR3 DNA is TGTGCCAGCAGCGTAGCTCGCCTAGCGGGGGCCCAGAACACCGGGGAGCTGTTTTTT. It is translated as CASSVARLAGAQNTGELFF.

On this clone: Other nucleotide sequences in the sample specify the same CDR3. V is TRBV5-1 and J is TRBJ2-1, with 9 bases that match TRBD1. The V gene end was trimmed by 4 bases and the J gene end by 7 bases; junction bases not matched to a gene: 3. The CDR3 sequence is 13 residues long. CDR1 is SGHRS and CDR2 is YFSETQ in the germline V gene. CDR3 amino acids: CASSPDRGNEQFF. CDR3 nucleotides: TGCGCCAGCAGCCCGGACAGGGGAAATGAGCAGTTCTTC.

V and J are TRBV5-6 and TRBJ1-2, with TRBD1 matching 10 bases. Germline loops: CDR1 SGHDT, CDR2 YYEEEE. The ends lost 4 bases at V and 4 bases at J; junction bases unmatched: 10. CDR3 length: 16 residues. The CDR3 spells CASSRDRGLWGYGYTF. For the CDR3, the DNA is TGTGCCAGCAGCCGGGACAGGGGACTTTGGGGCTATGGCTACACCTTC. The full variable domain, rest sourced from reference TRBV5-6 and TRBJ1-2, is DAGVTQSPTHLIKTRGQQVTLRCSPKSGHDTVSWYQQALGQGPQFIFQYYEEEERQRGNFPDRFSGHQFPNYSSELNVNALLLGDSALYLCASSRDRGLWGYGYTFGSGTRLTVV.

The CDR3 coding sequence is TGTGCCACCAGTGATTTGTCCCCCCAGCGGGGGGTCTATGAGCAGTTCTTC. Translation gives CATSDLSPQRGVYEQFF. This rearrangement joins TRBV24-1 to TRBJ2-1; 9 bases match TRBD2. Germline V CDR1 and CDR2: KGHDR, SFDVKD. V shed 0 bases, J shed 8 bases, and the junction held 10 bases outside the gene matches. The CDR3 runs to 17 residues.

This chain uses TRBV7-8 with TRBJ2-2; TRBD2 matches 12 bases. Losses at the gene ends were 5 bases for V and 4 bases for J; bases not matched to a gene: 5. Germline assignment: CDR1 SGHVS and CDR2 FQNEAQ. The CDR3 has 16 amino acids. This CDR3 is CASSRGLAGLTGELFF. CDR3 in DNA: TGTGCCAGCAGCCGAGGACTAGCGGGACTCACCGGGGAGCTGTTTTTT.